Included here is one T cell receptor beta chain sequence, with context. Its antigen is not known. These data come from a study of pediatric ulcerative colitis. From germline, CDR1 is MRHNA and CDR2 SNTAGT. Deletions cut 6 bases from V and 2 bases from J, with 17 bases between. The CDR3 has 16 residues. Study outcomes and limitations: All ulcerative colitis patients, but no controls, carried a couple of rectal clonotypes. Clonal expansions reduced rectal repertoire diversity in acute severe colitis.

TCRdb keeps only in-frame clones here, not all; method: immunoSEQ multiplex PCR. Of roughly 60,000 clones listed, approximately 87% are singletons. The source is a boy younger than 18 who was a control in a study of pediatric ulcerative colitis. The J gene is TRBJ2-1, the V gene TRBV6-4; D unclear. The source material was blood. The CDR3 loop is CASSLQSSVAYNEQFF. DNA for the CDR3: TGTGCCAGCAGCCTACAGTCGTCGGTAGCCTACAATGAGCAGTTCTTC.